This TCR beta chain was sequenced during a study of blood T cells in healthy people across ages (dated by TCRdb to 2014 to 2015). Study-wide context: Template switching captured roughly one uniquely barcoded TCR beta cDNA molecule per two T cells in model experiments. Age-related changes in TCR beta repertoire diversity were measured in the study by deep sequencing normalized with unique cDNA molecular identifiers. Donors were grouped into four age groups: young (average roughly 16 years), middle-aged (39), aged (around 62) and long-lived (around 80). To avoid experimental bias, donors of different ages were distributed randomly across sequencing lanes. Using the same blood draw, the study looked at two additional independent replicas of 1 million unique cDNA reads for two donors, one aged 18 to 29 and the other aged 80 or older. Broad study findings and their caveats: Because the CMV infection status of the donors was unknown, age-related changes in expanded clonotypes may potentially have been confounded. Bulk unsorted PBMC profiling prevented conclusive comparison of naive and antigen-experienced compartments. Total diversity estimates from one million sequenced T cells were considered lower bounds and underestimates. As age increased, observed TCR beta diversity per million T cells dropped in a roughly linear way, and a significant reduction was already evident by age roughly 40. The percentage of naive T cells measured by flow cytometry correlated strongly with observed TCR beta diversity. Compared with the aged group, the long-lived group had more naive CD4+ T cells, fewer expanded clones and increased TCR diversity, suggesting age selection.

This clonotype has a handful of counts. No antigen is known for it. The input lacks base qualities; no much larger clone sits a single base away. The protocol used for the library was 5' RACE. Sequencing was carried out with an Illumina HiSeq 2500. A second PCR of 7 to 11 cycles was performed with a sample-barcoded 5' primer and a J-beta primer mix. A template-switch 5' adaptor carrying 12 random nucleotides introduced a unique molecular identifier onto each TCR beta cDNA molecule. At least 2.5 million CDR3-containing paired-end reads were obtained from each sample. First-strand cDNA was synthesized from all RNA with the Mint cDNA synthesis kit, primed by a TRBC-specific oligonucleotide. Following uracil-DNA glycosylase treatment, a first 18-cycle PCR with universal primers M1SS and BC2_uni_R was performed on all cDNA. The published analysis was carried out like this. Each sample was normalized by randomly selecting 1 million high-quality reads, each carrying a distinct molecular identifier. Reads with shared molecular identifiers were discarded instead of being binned into consensus sequences. MiTCR, run with a Q25 quality threshold and the strictest error-elimination algorithm, handled CDR3 identification, clonotype clustering and error correction. A nonparametric unseen species model with Euler transformation was used to estimate lower-bound total TCR beta diversity. Clones were called with MiXCR by TCRdb after fastp trimmed the public reads at Q25, and only in-frame beta chains were retained. Every distinct CDR3 protein forms one entry, paired with its most common genes and DNA. The V and J calls shown here were made by TCRdb, not taken from the authors' results. This sample lists some 750,000 distinct CDR3 sequences; 22% were detected once. The ten largest make up approximately 20% of the sample.

Donors were a few dozen systemically healthy Caucasian individuals from Russia aged roughly 6 to 95 years. Roughly 9 milliliters of peripheral blood were drawn from each donor into EDTA-treated Vacutainer tubes. Ficoll-Paque density-gradient centrifugation was used to isolate PBMCs, with at least 7 million per sample. Total RNA was extracted from PBMCs with Trizol reagent, with at least 6 micrograms obtained per sample. For every donor, flow cytometry on a PBMC aliquot measured the percentage of naive CD45RAhigh/CD27high T cells. From V the trimming removes 4 bases and from J it removes 4 bases, while the gene matches leave 8 bases of the junction unaccounted for. Counted from cysteine to phenylalanine, this CDR3 has 16 amino acids. Just CDR3 DNA is preserved here, 48 bases in frame from base 1.

This TCR came from a man between 65 and 85 years old in good health. The sequencing sample was made of blood. The V and J segments used are TRBV12-3 or TRBV12-4 and TRBJ1-5, and 9 junction bases match TRBD1. The nucleotide sequence reads TGTGCCAGCAGTTGGGGGACAGGGTCGTTTAATCAGCCCCAGCATTTT. Translated, this is CASSWGTGSFNQPQHF.